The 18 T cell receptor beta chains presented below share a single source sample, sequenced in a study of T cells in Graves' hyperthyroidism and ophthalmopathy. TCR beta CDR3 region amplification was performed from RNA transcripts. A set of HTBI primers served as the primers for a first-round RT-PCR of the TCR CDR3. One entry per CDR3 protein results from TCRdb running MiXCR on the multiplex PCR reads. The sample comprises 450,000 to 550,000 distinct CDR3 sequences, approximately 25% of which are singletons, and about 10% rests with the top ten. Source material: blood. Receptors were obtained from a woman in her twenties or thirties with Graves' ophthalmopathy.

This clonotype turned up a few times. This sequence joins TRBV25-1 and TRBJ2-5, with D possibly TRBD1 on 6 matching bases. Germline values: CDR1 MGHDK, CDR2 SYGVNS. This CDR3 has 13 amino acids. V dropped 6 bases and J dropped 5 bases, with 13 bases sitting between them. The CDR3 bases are TGTGCCAGCAGCGTGGGGGCTCTCGAGACCCAGTACTTC. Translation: CASSVGALETQYF.

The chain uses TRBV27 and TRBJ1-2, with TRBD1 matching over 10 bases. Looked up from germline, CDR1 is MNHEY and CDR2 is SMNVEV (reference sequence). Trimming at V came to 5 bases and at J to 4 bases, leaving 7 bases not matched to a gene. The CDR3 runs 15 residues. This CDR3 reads CASSQGTGVGYGYTF. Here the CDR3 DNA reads TGTGCCAGCAGTCAGGGGACAGGGGTTGGCTATGGCTACACCTTC.

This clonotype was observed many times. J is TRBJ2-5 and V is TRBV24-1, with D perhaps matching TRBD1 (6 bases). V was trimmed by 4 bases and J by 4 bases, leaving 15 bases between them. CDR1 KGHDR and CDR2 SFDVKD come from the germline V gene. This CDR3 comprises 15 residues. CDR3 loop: CATSESQGLGETQYF. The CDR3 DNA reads TGTGCCACCAGTGAATCGCAGGGGTTGGGAGAGACCCAGTACTTC.

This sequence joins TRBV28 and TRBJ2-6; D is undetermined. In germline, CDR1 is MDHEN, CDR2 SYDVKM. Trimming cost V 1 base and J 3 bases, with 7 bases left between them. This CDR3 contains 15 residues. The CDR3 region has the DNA TGTGCCAGCAGTTTATCCGGGCATGGGGCCAACGTCCTGACTTTC. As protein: CASSLSGHGANVLTF.

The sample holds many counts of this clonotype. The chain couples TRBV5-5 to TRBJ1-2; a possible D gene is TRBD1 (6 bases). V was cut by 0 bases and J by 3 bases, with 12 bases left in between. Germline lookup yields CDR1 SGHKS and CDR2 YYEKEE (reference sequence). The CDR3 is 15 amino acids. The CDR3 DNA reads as TGTGCCAGCAGCTTGGATGTGTGGACAGACTATGGCTACACCTTC. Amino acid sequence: CASSLDVWTDYGYTF.

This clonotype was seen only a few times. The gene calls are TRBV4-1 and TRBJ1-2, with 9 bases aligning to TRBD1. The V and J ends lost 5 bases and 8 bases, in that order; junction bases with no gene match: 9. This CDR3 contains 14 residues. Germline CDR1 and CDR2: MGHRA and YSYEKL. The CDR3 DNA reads TGCGCCAGCAGCACCACCGGGACAGGGAACGGCTACACCTTC. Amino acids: CASSTTGTGNGYTF.

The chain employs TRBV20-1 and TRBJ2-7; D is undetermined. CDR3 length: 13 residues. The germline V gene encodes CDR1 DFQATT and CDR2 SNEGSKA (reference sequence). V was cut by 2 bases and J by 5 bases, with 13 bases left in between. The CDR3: CSARWVGAHEQYF. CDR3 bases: TGCAGTGCTAGATGGGTAGGAGCCCACGAGCAGTACTTC.

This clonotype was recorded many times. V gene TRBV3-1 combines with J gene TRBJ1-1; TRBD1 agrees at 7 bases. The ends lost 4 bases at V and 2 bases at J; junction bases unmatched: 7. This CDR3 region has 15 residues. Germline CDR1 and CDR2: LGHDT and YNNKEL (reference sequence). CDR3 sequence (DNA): TGTGCCAGCAGCCCCCCACGGACAGGAAACACTGAAGCTTTCTTT. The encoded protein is CASSPPRTGNTEAFF.

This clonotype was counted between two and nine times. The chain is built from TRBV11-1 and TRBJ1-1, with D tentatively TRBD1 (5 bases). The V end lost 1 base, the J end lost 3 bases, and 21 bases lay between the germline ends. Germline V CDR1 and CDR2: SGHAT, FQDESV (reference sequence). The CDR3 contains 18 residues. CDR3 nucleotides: TGTGCCAGCAGCTTAGAAGCGGGGGTTCTCAGGAGTTACACTGAAGCTTTCTTT. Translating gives CASSLEAGVLRSYTEAFF.

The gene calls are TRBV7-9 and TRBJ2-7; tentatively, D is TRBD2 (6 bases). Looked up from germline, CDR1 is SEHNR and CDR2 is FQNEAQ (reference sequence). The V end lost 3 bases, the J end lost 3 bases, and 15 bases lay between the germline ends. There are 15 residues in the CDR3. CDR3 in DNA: TGTGCCAGCAGCTTTGCGGGACTGGAGAGCTACGAGCAGTACTTC. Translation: CASSFAGLESYEQYF.

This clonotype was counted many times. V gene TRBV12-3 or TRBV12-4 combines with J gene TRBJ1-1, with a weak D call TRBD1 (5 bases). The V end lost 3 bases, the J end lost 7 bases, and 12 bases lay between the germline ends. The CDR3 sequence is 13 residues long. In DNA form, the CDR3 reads TGTGCCAGCAGTTTCGGCGGGGGGGGTGAAGCTTTCTTT. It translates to CASSFGGGGEAFF.

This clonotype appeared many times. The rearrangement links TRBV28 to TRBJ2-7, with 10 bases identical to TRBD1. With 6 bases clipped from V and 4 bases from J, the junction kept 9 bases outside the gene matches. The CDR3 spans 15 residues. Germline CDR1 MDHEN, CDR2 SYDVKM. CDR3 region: CASRPSRDRGYEQYF. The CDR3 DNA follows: TGTGCCAGCAGGCCTTCCCGGGACAGGGGATACGAGCAGTACTTC.

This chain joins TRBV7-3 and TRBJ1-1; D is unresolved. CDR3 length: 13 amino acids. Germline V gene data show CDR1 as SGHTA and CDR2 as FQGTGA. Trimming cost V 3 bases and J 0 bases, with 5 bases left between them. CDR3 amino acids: CASSFTLNTEAFF. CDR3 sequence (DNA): TGTGCCAGCAGCTTCACCTTGAACACTGAAGCTTTCTTT. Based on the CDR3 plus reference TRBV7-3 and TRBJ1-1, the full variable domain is GAGVSQTPSNKVTEKGKYVELRCDPISGHTALYWYRQSLGQGPEFLIYFQGTGAADDSGLPNDRFFAVRPEGSVSTLKIQRTERGDSAVYLCASSFTLNTEAFFGQGTRLTVV.

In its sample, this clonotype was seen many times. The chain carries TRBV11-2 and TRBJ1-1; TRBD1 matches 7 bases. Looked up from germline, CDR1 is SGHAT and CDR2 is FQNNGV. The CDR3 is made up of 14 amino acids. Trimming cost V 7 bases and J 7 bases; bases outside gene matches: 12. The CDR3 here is CASNPRAGGNEAFF. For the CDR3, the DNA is TGTGCCAGCAACCCGCGCGCAGGGGGTAATGAAGCTTTCTTT.

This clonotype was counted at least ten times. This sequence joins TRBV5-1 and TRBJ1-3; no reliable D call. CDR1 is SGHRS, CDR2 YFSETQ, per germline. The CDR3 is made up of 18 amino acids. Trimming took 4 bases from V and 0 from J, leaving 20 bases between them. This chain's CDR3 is CASSPVRQLSDSGNTIYF. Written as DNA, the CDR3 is TGCGCCAGCAGCCCGGTGAGGCAGCTATCCGACTCTGGAAACACCATATATTTT.

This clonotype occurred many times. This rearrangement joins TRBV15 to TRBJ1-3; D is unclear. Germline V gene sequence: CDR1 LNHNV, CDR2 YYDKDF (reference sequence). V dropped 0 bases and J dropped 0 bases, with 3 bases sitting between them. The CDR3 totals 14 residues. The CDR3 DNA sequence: TGTGCCACCAGCAGAGATTACTCTGGAAACACCATATATTTT. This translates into CATSRDYSGNTIYF.

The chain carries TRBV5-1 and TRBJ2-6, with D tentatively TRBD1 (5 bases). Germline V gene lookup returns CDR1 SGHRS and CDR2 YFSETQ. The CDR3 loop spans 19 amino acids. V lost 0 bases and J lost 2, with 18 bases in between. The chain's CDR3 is CASSLVSAAGRPGANVLTF. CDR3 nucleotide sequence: TGCGCCAGCAGCTTGGTCTCGGCGGCAGGGCGGCCTGGGGCCAACGTCCTGACTTTC.

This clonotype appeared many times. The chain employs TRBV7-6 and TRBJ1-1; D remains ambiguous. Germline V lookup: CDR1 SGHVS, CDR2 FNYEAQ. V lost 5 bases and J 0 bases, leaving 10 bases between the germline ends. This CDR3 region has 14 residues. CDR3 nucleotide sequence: TGTGCCAGCAGCATTCCCGACATGAACACTGAAGCTTTCTTT. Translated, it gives CASSIPDMNTEAFF.